The subject of this entry is one T cell receptor (beta chain). Its target is not known. A read error may account for a junction end that differs from germline. The identical CDR3 is also encoded by other nucleotide sequences in the sample. Amplification used 60 Vbeta primers and 13 Jbeta primers. Repertoires were generated with immunoSEQ multiplex PCR, while TCRdb's copy carries only in-frame clones and drops some. This sample yields roughly 160,000 clones, of which 77% are seen a single time; about 1.5% belongs to the top ten. The data are from a study of cytomegalovirus exposure and HLA in healthy donors. Findings and limits, study-wide: The study had only CMV serostatus as immune exposure information.

This CDR3 comprises 14 residues. Germline-derived CDR1 and CDR2 are KGHSH and LQKENI. The chain is built from TRBV18 and TRBJ1-1, with D perhaps TRBD1 (5 bases). The sample was PBMCs. This clonotype originated in a woman aged 25 to 39 in good health and CMV-seronegative. Here the CDR3 DNA reads TGTGCCAGCTCACCGCGCGACAGAGACAGTGAAGCTTTTTTT. Translated, it gives CASSPRDRDSEAFF.